This T cell receptor beta chain came from a study of CD8+ T cells in alopecia areata. Treatment here: oral pan-JAK inhibitor, 5-10 mg twice daily. Isolated RNA was reverse transcribed into cDNA used as the sequencing template. Clones were sequenced by immunoSEQ multiplex PCR, and TCRdb holds only the in-frame ones, with some missing. The table includes fewer than 150,000 clones, roughly four fifths detected once. This CDR3 has 16 amino acids. Germline-derived CDR1 and CDR2 are SEHNR and FQNEAQ (reference sequence). The J segment lost 5 bases and the V segment lost 4 bases, leaving 8 bases of the junction unmatched. The table lists this clone with a few counts.

Sequences were derived from CD8+ T cells sorted from blood, sampled at week 4, from a patient treated with tofacitinib. The genes are TRBV7-9 and TRBJ1-4; 9 bases align to TRBD1. This sequence was found in a human donor with alopecia areata. The CDR3 region is CASSSPPGQGNEKLFF. CDR3 DNA: TGTGCCAGCAGCTCCCCCCCCGGACAGGGGAATGAAAAACTGTTTTTT. Together with reference TRBV7-9 and TRBJ1-4, the CDR3 gives the full variable domain: DTGVSQNPRHKITKRGQNVTFRCDPISEHNRLYWYRQTLGQGPEFLTYFQNEAQLEKSRLLSDRFSAERPKGSFSTLEIQRTEQGDSAMYLCASSSPPGQGNEKLFFGSGTQLSVL.